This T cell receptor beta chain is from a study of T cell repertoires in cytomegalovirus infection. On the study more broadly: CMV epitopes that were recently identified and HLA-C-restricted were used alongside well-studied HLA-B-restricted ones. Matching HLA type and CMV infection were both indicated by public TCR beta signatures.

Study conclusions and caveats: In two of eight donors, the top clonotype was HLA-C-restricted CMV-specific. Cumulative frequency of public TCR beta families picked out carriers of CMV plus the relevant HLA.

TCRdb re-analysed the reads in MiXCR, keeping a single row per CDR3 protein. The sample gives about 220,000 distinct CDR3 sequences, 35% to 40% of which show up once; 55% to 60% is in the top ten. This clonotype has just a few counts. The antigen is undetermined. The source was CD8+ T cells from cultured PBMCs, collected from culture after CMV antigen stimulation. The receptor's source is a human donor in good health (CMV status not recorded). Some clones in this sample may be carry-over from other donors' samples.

The CDR3 spells CASSFRGSVYEQYF. CDR3 nucleotide sequence: TGTGCCAGCAGCTTTCGCGGGAGTGTCTACGAGCAGTACTTC. V and J are TRBV5-6 and TRBJ2-7; 7 nucleotides match TRBD2. The CDR3 runs to 14 residues. In germline, CDR1 is SGHDT, CDR2 YYEEEE. Trimming at V came to 2 bases and at J to 3 bases, leaving 5 bases not matched to a gene.